These T cell receptor beta chains were read from a single sample in a study of Graves' ophthalmopathy and Graves' hyperthyroidism. MiXCR, applied by TCRdb to the multiplex PCR reads, yields one record per CDR3 protein. This sample has about 400,000 distinct CDR3 sequences, with approximately 20% found just once. What was sequenced was peripheral blood. The source is a woman aged 18-29 years with Graves' ophthalmopathy. CDR3s include the opening cysteine and the closing phenylalanine or tryptophan. D genes are given only for firm matches. The size of a clone is reported for some rows only, either as once, few or many, or as a class for expanded clones.

>TRBV6-2/TRBV6-3|18|TRBJ2-2|TRBD2|many
TGTGCCAGCAGTTACTCGAAACTAGCGGGGGGGTACACCGGGGAGCTGTTTTTT
CASSYSKLAGGYTGELFF
>TRBV19|13|TRBJ2-7|TRBD2|many
TGTGCCAGTGGCTTCGGGAGGGCCTACGAGCAGTACTTC
CASGFGRAYEQYF
>TRBV12-3/TRBV12-4|16|TRBJ2-5|TRBD2|.
TGTGCCAGCAGCTCGACTAGCGGGAGGTATCGGGAGACCCAGTACTTC
CASSSTSGRYRETQYF
>TRBV6-2/TRBV6-3|15|TRBJ1-1|.|many
TGTGCCAGCAGTTACTCAGTCACACAGAACACTGAAGCTTTCTTT
CASSYSVTQNTEAFF
>TRBV19|15|TRBJ1-2|.|.
TGTGCCAGTAGTATTCACAGGGATCGTACCTATGGCTACACCTTC
CASSIHRDRTYGYTF
>TRBV20-1|14|TRBJ2-2|TRBD1|many
TGCAGTGCCTCGACAGGGTGGGATACCGGGGAGCTGTTTTTT
CSASTGWDTGELFF
>TRBV7-8|16|TRBJ1-6|.|many
TGTGCCAGCAGCTTAGTTTTTGGGCAGGGAGGAGCACCCCTCCACTTT
CASSLVFGQGGAPLHF
>TRBV20-1|17|TRBJ1-6|.|many
TGCAGTGCTAGGTCTGAACGGGCTAGAGACTATAATTCACCCCTCCACTTT
CSARSERARDYNSPLHF
>TRBV11-2|16|TRBJ2-5|TRBD2|many
TGTGCCAGCAGCTTGTCGAGCGGGAGGGCCGGTGAGACCCAGTACTTC
CASSLSSGRAGETQYF
>TRBV6-2/TRBV6-3|15|TRBJ2-7|.|many
TGTGCCAGCAGGCCCCCCGGGGGCCCCACAGGAGAGCAGTACTTC
CASRPPGGPTGEQYF
>TRBV7-2|14|TRBJ2-2|TRBD2|.
TGTGCCAGCGCTAGAGGCGGGAGTACCGGGGAGCTGTTTTTT
CASARGGSTGELFF
>TRBV9|14|TRBJ1-6|.|many
TGTGCCAGCAGCGCGGACGGGTATAATTCACCCCTCCACTTT
CASSADGYNSPLHF
>TRBV10-1|15|TRBJ2-2|.|many
TGCGCCAGCAGTGAGTCGAGGGGAAACACCGGGGAGCTGTTTTTT
CASSESRGNTGELFF
>TRBV2|13|TRBJ2-7|.|many
TGTGCCAGTTTATTTGGCGATTCCTACGAGCAGTACTTC
CASLFGDSYEQYF
>TRBV6-1|14|TRBJ2-7|TRBD2|.
TGTGCCAGCAGTGAAGCTAGCGGGAGGCGCGAGCAGTACTTC
CASSEASGRREQYF
>TRBV19|11|TRBJ2-7|.|.
TGTGCCAGTAGAGTCAGGGAAAAGCAGTACTTC
CASRVREKQYF
>TRBV29-1|15|TRBJ1-5|TRBD1|many
TGCAGCGTAGCGTTGGACAGGGGGGCAAATCAGCCCCAGCATTTT
CSVALDRGANQPQHF
>TRBV6-2/TRBV6-3|16|TRBJ2-5|.|.
TGTGCCAGCAGTCCGTCGGGCGTCGGGGACCAAGAGACCCAGTACTTC
CASSPSGVGDQETQYF
>TRBV6-1|13|TRBJ1-5|.|many
TGTGCCAGCAGTGAAGGTAACAATCAGCCCCAGCATTTT
CASSEGNNQPQHF
>TRBV28|16|TRBJ1-5|.|.
TGTGCCAGCAGTTTTTTTCTCCCACAGCCCCATCAGCCCCAGCATTTT
CASSFFLPQPHQPQHF
>TRBV18|15|TRBJ1-6|TRBD1|many
TGTGCCAGCTCACCAGGACAGGCAAATAATTCACCCCTCCACTTT
CASSPGQANNSPLHF
>TRBV28|12|TRBJ2-2|.|many
TGTGCCAGCAGTTACCCCACCGGGGAGCTGTTTTTT
CASSYPTGELFF
>TRBV6-1|15|TRBJ2-2|.|many
TGTGCCAGCAGACCGGGACCGATGAACACCGGGGAGCTGTTTTTT
CASRPGPMNTGELFF
>TRBV6-5|14|TRBJ2-5|.|.
TGTGCCAGCAGTTTAGGAGGCAAGGGGACCCCCCCGGACTTC
CASSLGGKGTPPDF
>TRBV4-3|12|TRBJ1-1|.|many
TGCGCCAGCAGCCGGTGGGGCACTGAAGCTTTCTTT
CASSRWGTEAFF
>TRBV28|12|TRBJ2-7|.|once
TGTGCCAGCAGTACTCGAAAGACCGAGCAGTACTTC
CASSTRKTEQYF
>TRBV6-1|13|TRBJ2-5|TRBD2|.
TGTGCCAGCAGGATAGCGGGAGAGGAGACCCAGTACTTC
CASRIAGEETQYF
>TRBV6-5|21|TRBJ2-4|TRBD1|many
TGTGCCAGCAGTTACCTCGACCTCCGGGACAGGGGCCGATTAGCCAAAAACATTCAGTACTTC
CASSYLDLRDRGRLAKNIQYF
>TRBV7-2|13|TRBJ2-7|.|.
TGTGCCAGCAGCTTAGAGGCCGTCTACGAGCAGTACTTC
CASSLEAVYEQYF
>TRBV11-2|18|TRBJ2-5|.|many
TGTGCCAGCAGCTTATCCCCCCATTCGGGGGCTACAAGGAAGACCCAGTACTTC
CASSLSPHSGATRKTQYF
>TRBV19|15|TRBJ2-7|.|many
TGTGCCAGTAGTCCGCGGGACACGGTAGGCCACGAGCAGTACTTC
CASSPRDTVGHEQYF
>TRBV12-3/TRBV12-4|13|TRBJ1-2|.|many
TGTGCCAGCAGTTTAGACGCAAACTATGGCTACACCTTC
CASSLDANYGYTF
>TRBV6-5|17|TRBJ2-5|TRBD1|many
TGTGCCAGCAGTCTAGAAAGGGACAGGATAGAGGAAGAGACCCAGTACTTC
CASSLERDRIEEETQYF
>TRBV6-2/TRBV6-3|14|TRBJ2-7|.|.
TGTGCCAGCGGCCTCGTCGGGACGGGCTACGAGCAGTACTTC
CASGLVGTGYEQYF
>TRBV30|15|TRBJ1-5|.|many
TGTGCCTGGAGTGGAGGTGGGTTAAGCAATCAGCCCCAGCATTTT
CAWSGGGLSNQPQHF
>TRBV4-2|15|TRBJ2-7|.|many
TGTGCCAGCAGCCAAGTAGGGGGGGGTCCCTACGAGCAGTACTTC
CASSQVGGGPYEQYF
>TRBV19|14|TRBJ1-1|TRBD1|many
TGTGCCAGTAGCCCGGACAGGGCTGGCACTGAAGCTTTCTTT
CASSPDRAGTEAFF
>TRBV28|17|TRBJ2-7|.|many
TGTGCCAGCAGTTTACTCATACAGGAACCAAGAGTCGACGAGCAGTACTTC
CASSLLIQEPRVDEQYF
>TRBV6-5|16|TRBJ2-6|.|many
TGTGCCAGCGGTCCACGTACAGGCTCTGGGGCCAACGTCCTGACTTTC
CASGPRTGSGANVLTF
>TRBV19|16|TRBJ1-1|TRBD1|many
TGTGCCAGTAGTCCCCAGGGGACAGGGAGGAGGGGTGAAGCTTTCTTT
CASSPQGTGRRGEAFF
>TRBV25-1|13|TRBJ1-1|.|many
TGTGCCAGCAGTGGGTCGGGGCCGACTGAAGCTTTCTTT
CASSGSGPTEAFF
>TRBV29-1|14|TRBJ2-7|.|many
TGCAGCGTAATCGGACCCGGAGGTGGTTACGAGCAGTACTTC
CSVIGPGGGYEQYF
>TRBV4-1|15|TRBJ1-5|.|many
TGCGCCAGCAGCCCCTTATGGGTTAGCAATCAGCCCCAGCATTTT
CASSPLWVSNQPQHF
>TRBV3-1|15|TRBJ1-6|.|.
TGTGCCAGCAGCTTCGGGACGGGGAATAATTCACCCCTCCACTTT
CASSFGTGNNSPLHF
>TRBV9|14|TRBJ2-7|.|few
TGTGCCAGCAGCGTCCAGGAGGGGGCTGGCGAGCAGTACTTC
CASSVQEGAGEQYF
>TRBV6-2/TRBV6-3|16|TRBJ2-7|TRBD2|.
TGTGCCAGCAGTTACGGAAGCGGGAGGATATCCTACGAGCAGTACTTC
CASSYGSGRISYEQYF
>TRBV9|15|TRBJ1-1|.|many
TGTGCCAGCAGCGTAGGGACCCTGGGCGACACTGAAGCTTTCTTT
CASSVGTLGDTEAFF
>TRBV6-5|16|TRBJ2-6|.|many
TGTGCCAGCAAACCCAATGCCAATTCTGGGGCCAACGTCCTGACTTTC
CASKPNANSGANVLTF